This T cell receptor beta chain was retrieved from a study of T cell changes during pregnancy in multiple sclerosis. V lost 0 bases to trimming and J lost 4 bases; unmatched junction nucleotides: 3. From germline, CDR1 is SGHDT and CDR2 YYEEEE. The CDR3 has 14 amino acids. Produced via immunoSEQ multiplex PCR; TCRdb's table is partial and in-frame only. Of tens of thousands of clones in the sample, over 80% were seen once. This sequence was found in a female donor in good health, enrolled as a control in a pregnancy study. The sample here was peripheral blood, taken in the second trimester of pregnancy. The J gene is TRBJ2-5, the V gene TRBV5-6, with 7 bases aligning to TRBD2. The CDR3 is CASSLGGGVETQYF. Written as DNA, the CDR3 is TGTGCCAGCAGCTTGGGGGGGGGAGTAGAGACCCAGTACTTC.